These 7 T cell receptor beta chains were sequenced from one sample in a study of blood T cell repertoires in COVID-19. Assay: immunoSEQ multiplex PCR; the TCRdb copy retains only in-frame clones and omits some. Found here are about 210,000 clones, around nine tenths of them singletons; the top ten hold about 6.2%. Input material: peripheral blood. The receptors stem from a man in his sixties who had recovered from COVID-19.

J is TRBJ2-1 and V is TRBV7-9; 9 positions agree with TRBD1. Germline V gene sequence: CDR1 SEHNR, CDR2 FQNEAQ (reference sequence). The J segment lost 1 base and the V segment lost 5 bases, leaving 3 bases of the junction unmatched. This CDR3 is built from 15 residues. The CDR3 DNA sequence: TGTGCCAGCAGCCGGGGACAGGGTTCCTACAATGAGCAGTTCTTC. Its translation is CASSRGQGSYNEQFF.

V and J are TRBV10-1 and TRBJ1-1, with D possibly matching TRBD1 (6 bases). Trimming stripped 4 bases from V and 1 base from J, with 7 bases between. From germline, CDR1 is WNHNN and CDR2 SYGVQD (reference sequence). The CDR3 contains 13 residues. This CDR3 reads CASSGTANTEAFF. CDR3 in DNA: TGCGCCAGCAGTGGGACAGCGAACACTGAAGCTTTCTTT.

The V gene is TRBV27, the J gene TRBJ2-7, with 7 bases lining up with TRBD2. Trimming at V came to 5 bases and at J to 5 bases, leaving 9 bases not matched to a gene. From germline, CDR1 is MNHEY and CDR2 SMNVEV (reference sequence). The CDR3 covers 14 residues. CDR3 nucleotides: TGTGCCAGCAGTGCAAGACGGGACTATAACGAGCAGTACTTC. Its protein is CASSARRDYNEQYF.

V is TRBV19 and J is TRBJ2-2; a possible D gene is TRBD2 (5 bases). The CDR3 has 14 residues. Germline V gene data show CDR1 as LNHDA and CDR2 as SQIVND (reference sequence). V dropped 3 bases and J dropped 6 bases, with 11 bases sitting between them. For the CDR3, the DNA is TGTGCCAGTAGTATGATCCTCGGGGCCGGGGAGCTGTTTTTT. The encoded protein is CASSMILGAGELFF. The full variable domain, rest sourced from reference TRBV19 and TRBJ2-2, is DGGITQSPKYLFRKEGQNVTLSCEQNLNHDAMYWYRQDPGQGLRLIYYSQIVNDFQKGDIAEGYSVSREKKESFPLTVTSAQKNPTAFYLCASSMILGAGELFFGEGSRLTVL.

The rearrangement uses TRBV10-2 and TRBJ2-2; 10 bases fit TRBD1. The J segment lost 2 bases and the V segment lost 3 bases, leaving 12 bases of the junction unmatched. The CDR3 contains 19 residues. Per the germline V gene, CDR1 is WSHSY and CDR2 is SAAADI. The CDR3 DNA is TGCGCCAGCAGTGAAGCGACAGGGGGCTTAAGCGGAAACACCGGGGAGCTGTTTTTT. Translated, it gives CASSEATGGLSGNTGELFF.

The chain employs TRBV7-2 and TRBJ2-1; TRBD2 matches 9 bases. The germline gives CDR1 SGHTA, CDR2 FQGNSA. V shed 5 bases, J shed 3 bases, and the junction held 8 bases outside the gene matches. The CDR3 totals 16 residues. CDR3 sequence: CASSHSSGNVYNEQFF. The CDR3 DNA is TGTGCCAGCAGCCATTCTAGCGGGAATGTCTACAATGAGCAGTTCTTC.

The chain combines TRBV28 with TRBJ1-5; D is perhaps TRBD1 (6 bases). The CDR3 is 15 residues long. CDR1 and CDR2 (germline): MDHEN, SYDVKM. The V end lost 6 bases, the J end lost 10 bases, and 22 bases lay between the germline ends. The CDR3: CASSLLGGGGRPQHF. DNA of the CDR3: TGTGCCAGCAGCCTCCTCGGGGGAGGGGGAAGACCCCAGCATTTT.